Listed below are T cell receptor beta chains from one sample, sequenced in a study of beta chain features in type 1 diabetes. The table came from immunoSEQ multiplex PCR; TCRdb's copy has only in-frame clones and leaves some out. Of about 110,000 clones listed, approximately 39% are singletons. Sequencing was performed on stem cell memory CD4+ T cells from blood. The source is a woman aged 18-30 years in good health. The conserved cysteine and the conserved F or W are not part of the CDR3 here. Fields, in order: J gene, V gene, CDR3 protein.

>TRBJ2-1|TRBV9
ASSLSVQTSGPNEQF
>TRBJ2-4|TRBV15
ATSREGTLRAKNIQY
>TRBJ2-1|TRBV2
ASSGLAGVSEQF
>TRBJ1-1|TRBV18
ASSLVYRDMNTEAF
>TRBJ2-7|TRBV23-1
ASSQGQENYEQY
>TRBJ2-1|TRBV6-5
ASSPNDREDEQF
>TRBJ1-4|TRBV11-2
ASSLVVRGEKLF
>TRBJ2-1|TRBV5-8
ASSLKAGSYNEQF
>TRBJ2-3|TRBV11-3
ASSPGGAGTQY
>TRBJ1-2|TRBV28
ASSLDRGLGGYT
>TRBJ2-3|TRBV7-8
ASTPTGTGAADTQY
>TRBJ2-7|TRBV28
ASSPHRGPSGEQY
>TRBJ2-7|TRBV19
ASSTRQREVLYEQY
>TRBJ2-7|TRBV14
ASSQLGEPYEQY
>TRBJ2-5|TRBV5-1
ASSLEETQY
>TRBJ2-1|TRBV30
AWSAQGAGTYNEQF
>TRBJ2-3|TRBV28
ASSFDTSGVGTDTQY
>TRBJ2-1|TRBV7-9
ASSLPGLAEGGEQF